This T cell receptor beta chain was recorded in a study of tumor and adjacent non-tumor tissue in lung cancer. Background on the study: Patients comprised 12 adenocarcinoma, a couple of squamous cell carcinoma and 1 small cell lung cancer.

No cell sorting was done before RNA was extracted from the tissue. In the case of this clonotype: Relative to the germline gene, one junction end is altered; a read error may explain this.

The CDR3 spans 19 residues. TCRbeta libraries were built with three rounds of nested PCR, modified from ARM-PCR. TCRdb reanalysed the multiplex PCR reads using MiXCR and keeps one entry per CDR3 protein. The sample includes 70,000 to 90,000 distinct CDR3 sequences, 60% to 85% of them seen just once. The J gene is TRBJ2-1, the V gene TRBV12-3 or TRBV12-4; D gene uncertain. This receptor was identified in a woman aged 45-60 years with non-small cell lung cancer. The material sequenced was lung tumor tissue. CDR3 in DNA: TGTGTCAGCAGTTCCTATAGGATCGTGATGGATAGCTCCTACAATGAACAATTCTTC. Amino acids: CVSSSYRIVMDSSYNEQFF.